The T cell receptor (beta chain) under discussion was sequenced for a study of shared clonotypes between healthy human individuals. A word on this clone: The target antigen is unknown.

The germline V gene has CDR1 SGHAT and CDR2 FQNNGV. This CDR3 region has 15 residues. Trimming cost V 5 bases and J 3 bases, with 16 bases left between them. Into CD45RA+ naive and CD45RA-negative memory subsets, the CD4+ cells were split. Study results and caveats: Larger richness was generally estimated for naive than memory subsets. Clonotypes which were not shared had lower generation probabilities than clonotypes that all four donors shared. Rarefaction revealed incomplete sorted-subset sequencing despite large depth.

The protocol was immunoSEQ multiplex PCR, while the TCRdb copy is restricted to in-frame clones and leaves out a portion. Of roughly 2 million clones listed, 85% to 95% were seen once; the top ten hold roughly 0.13%. The sample taken for sequencing was naive CD4+ T cells sorted from blood. Described subset: CD45RA+ positively selected. This chain links TRBV11-2 with TRBJ2-5; D gene unclear. The sequence derives from a man aged 18 to 30 in good health. The CDR3 is CASSLRLDFKETQYF. CDR3 nucleotide sequence: TGTGCCAGCAGCCTTCGACTGGATTTTAAAGAGACCCAGTACTTC.